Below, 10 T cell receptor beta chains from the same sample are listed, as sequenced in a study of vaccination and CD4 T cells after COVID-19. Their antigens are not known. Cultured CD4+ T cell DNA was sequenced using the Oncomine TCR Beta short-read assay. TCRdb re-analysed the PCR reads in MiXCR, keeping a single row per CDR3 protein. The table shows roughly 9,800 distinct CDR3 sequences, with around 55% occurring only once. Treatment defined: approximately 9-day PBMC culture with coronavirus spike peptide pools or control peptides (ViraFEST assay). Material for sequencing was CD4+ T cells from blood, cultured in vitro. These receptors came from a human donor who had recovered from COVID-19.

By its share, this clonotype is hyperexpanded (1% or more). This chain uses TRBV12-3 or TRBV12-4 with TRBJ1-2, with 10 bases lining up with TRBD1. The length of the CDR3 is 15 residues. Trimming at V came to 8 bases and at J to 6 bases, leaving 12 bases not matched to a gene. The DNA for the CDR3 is TGTGCCAGCTCTAGCAAAGGACAGGGGGTAGATGGCTACACCTTC. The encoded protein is CASSSKGQGVDGYTF.

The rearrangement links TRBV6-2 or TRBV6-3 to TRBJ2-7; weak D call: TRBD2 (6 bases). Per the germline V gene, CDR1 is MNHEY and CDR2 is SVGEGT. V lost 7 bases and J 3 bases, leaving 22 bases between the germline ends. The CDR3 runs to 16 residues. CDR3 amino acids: CASKPPGSGPLYEQYF. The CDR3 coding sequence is TGTGCCAGCAAGCCCCCCGGGAGCGGGCCACTCTACGAGCAGTACTTC.

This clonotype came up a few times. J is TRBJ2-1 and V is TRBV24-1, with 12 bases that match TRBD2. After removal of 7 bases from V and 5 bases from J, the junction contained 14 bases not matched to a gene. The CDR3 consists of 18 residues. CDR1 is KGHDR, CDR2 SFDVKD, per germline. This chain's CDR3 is CATSRTSGTDWENNEQFF. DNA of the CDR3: TGTGCCACCAGCCGGACTAGCGGGACGGATTGGGAGAACAATGAGCAGTTCTTC.

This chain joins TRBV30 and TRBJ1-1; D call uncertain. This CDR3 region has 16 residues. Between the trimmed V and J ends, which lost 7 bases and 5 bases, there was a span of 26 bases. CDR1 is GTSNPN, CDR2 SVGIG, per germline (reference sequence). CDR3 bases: TGTGCCTCCACCCACGGCAGGACCTGGAGAAGAACTGAAGCTTTCTTT. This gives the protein CASTHGRTWRRTEAFF.

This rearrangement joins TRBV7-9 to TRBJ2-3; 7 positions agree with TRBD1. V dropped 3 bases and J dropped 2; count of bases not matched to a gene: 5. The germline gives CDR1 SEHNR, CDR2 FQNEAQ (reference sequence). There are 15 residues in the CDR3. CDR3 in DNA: TGTGCCAGCAGCTTGGGGACAGCCTACACAGATACGCAGTATTTT. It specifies CASSLGTAYTDTQYF.

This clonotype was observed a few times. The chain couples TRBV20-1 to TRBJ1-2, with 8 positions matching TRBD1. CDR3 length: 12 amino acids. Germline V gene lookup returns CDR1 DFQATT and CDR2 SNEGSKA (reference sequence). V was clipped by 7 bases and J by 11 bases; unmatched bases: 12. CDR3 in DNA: TGCAGTGTCCCGGACAGGGTTGTAGGGTACACCTTC. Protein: CSVPDRVVGYTF.

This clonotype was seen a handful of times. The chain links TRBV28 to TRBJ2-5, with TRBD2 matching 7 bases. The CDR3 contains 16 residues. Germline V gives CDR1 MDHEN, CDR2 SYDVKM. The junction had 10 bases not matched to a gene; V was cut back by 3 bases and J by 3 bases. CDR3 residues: CASSFLGREEKETQYF. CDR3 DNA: TGTGCCAGCAGTTTCCTAGGCCGGGAGGAGAAAGAGACCCAGTACTTC.

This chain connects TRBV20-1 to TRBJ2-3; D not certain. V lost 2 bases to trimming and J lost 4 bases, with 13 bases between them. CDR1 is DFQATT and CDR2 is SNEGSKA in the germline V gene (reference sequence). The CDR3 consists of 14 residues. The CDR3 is CSARRQSNADTQYF. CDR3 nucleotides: TGCAGTGCTAGACGACAATCCAATGCAGATACGCAGTATTTT.

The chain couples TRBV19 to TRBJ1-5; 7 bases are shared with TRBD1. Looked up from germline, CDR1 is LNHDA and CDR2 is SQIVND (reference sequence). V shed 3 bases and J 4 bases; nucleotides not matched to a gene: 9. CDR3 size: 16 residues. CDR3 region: CASSMTPTGSNQPQHF. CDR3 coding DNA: TGTGCCAGTAGTATGACTCCGACAGGGTCTAATCAGCCCCAGCATTTT.

CDR3 DNA sequence: TGTGCCTGGAGTGGGACTAGCGGGGGAACATCCTACAATGAGCAGTTCTTC. This sequence encodes CAWSGTSGGTSYNEQFF. The chain is built from TRBV30 and TRBJ2-1; 13 bases align to TRBD2. With 1 base clipped from V and 1 base from J, the junction kept 4 bases outside the gene matches. The germline V gene has CDR1 GTSNPN and CDR2 SVGIG (reference sequence). This CDR3 is 17 amino acids long.